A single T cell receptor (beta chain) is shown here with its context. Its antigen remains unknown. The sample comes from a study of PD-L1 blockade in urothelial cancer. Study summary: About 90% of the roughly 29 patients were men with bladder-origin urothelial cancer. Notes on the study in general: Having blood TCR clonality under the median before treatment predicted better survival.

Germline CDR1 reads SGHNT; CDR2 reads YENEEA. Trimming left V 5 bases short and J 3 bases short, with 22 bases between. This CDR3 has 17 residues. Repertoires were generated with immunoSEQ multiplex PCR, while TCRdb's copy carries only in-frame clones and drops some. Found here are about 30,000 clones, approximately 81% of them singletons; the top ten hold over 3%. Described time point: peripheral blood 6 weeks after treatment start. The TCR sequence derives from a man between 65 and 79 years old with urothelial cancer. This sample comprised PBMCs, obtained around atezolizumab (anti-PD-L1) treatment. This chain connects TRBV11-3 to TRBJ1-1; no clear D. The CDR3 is CASSPEAGSSAYTEAFF. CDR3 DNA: TGTGCCAGCAGCCCTGAGGCGGGGAGCTCCGCTTACACTGAAGCTTTCTTT.